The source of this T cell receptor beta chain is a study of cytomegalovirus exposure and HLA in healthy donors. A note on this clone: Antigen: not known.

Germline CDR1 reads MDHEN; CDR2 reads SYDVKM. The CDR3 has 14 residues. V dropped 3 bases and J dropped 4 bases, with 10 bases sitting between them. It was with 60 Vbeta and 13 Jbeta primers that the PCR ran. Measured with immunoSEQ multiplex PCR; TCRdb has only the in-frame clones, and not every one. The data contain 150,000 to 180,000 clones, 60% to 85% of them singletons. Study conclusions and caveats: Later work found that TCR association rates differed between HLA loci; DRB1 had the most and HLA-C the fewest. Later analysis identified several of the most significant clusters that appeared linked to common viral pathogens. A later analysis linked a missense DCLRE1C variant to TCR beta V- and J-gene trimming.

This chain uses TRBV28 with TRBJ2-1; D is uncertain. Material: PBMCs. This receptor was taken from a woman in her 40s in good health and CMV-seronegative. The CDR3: CASSLSVVYNEQFF. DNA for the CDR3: TGTGCCAGCAGTTTGAGTGTTGTATACAATGAGCAGTTCTTC.